Presented here are 21 T cell receptor beta chains from one specimen sequenced in a study of T cells after yellow fever vaccination. One entry per CDR3 protein, called by TCRdb with MiXCR from the 5' RACE reads. The sample includes over 300,000 distinct CDR3 sequences, around 4% of them seen just once. This specimen consisted of PBMCs, obtained on the day of the yellow fever booster vaccination. These receptors were taken from a man aged 18-30 years who received the YFV17D yellow fever vaccine.

This clonotype was detected many times. The chain joins TRBV27 to TRBJ2-1; no definite D call. Germline-derived CDR1 and CDR2 are MNHEY and SMNVEV (reference sequence). The CDR3 is made up of 14 amino acids. V lost 5 bases and J lost 1, with 9 bases in between. The CDR3 reads CASSPIPSYNEQFF. DNA of the CDR3: TGTGCCAGCAGTCCAATCCCGTCCTACAATGAGCAGTTCTTC.

This clonotype has a handful of counts. V and J are TRBV5-1 and TRBJ2-5; 12 nucleotides line up with TRBD2. Losses at the gene ends were 7 bases for V and 5 bases for J; bases not matched to a gene: 9. The length of the CDR3 is 15 residues. Germline V gene lookup returns CDR1 SGHRS and CDR2 YFSETQ. The CDR3 protein is CASSETSGGIETQYF. CDR3 nucleotide sequence: TGCGCCAGCTCGGAGACTAGCGGGGGAATCGAGACCCAGTACTTC.

The rearrangement joins TRBV20-1 to TRBJ1-2; weak D call: TRBD1 (6 bases). The CDR3 totals 18 residues. Germline CDR1 and CDR2: DFQATT and SNEGSKA (reference sequence). Between the trimmed V and J ends, which lost 3 bases and 3 bases, there was a span of 26 bases. CDR3 residues: CSARGRGGTGPMDYGYTF. In nucleotides, the CDR3 is TGCAGTGCTAGGGGGCGAGGGGGAACAGGGCCGATGGACTATGGCTACACCTTC.

This clonotype was counted at least ten times. The CDR3 sequence is CASSEQGLNQPQHF. In DNA form, the CDR3 reads TGTGCCAGCAGTGAGCAGGGCCTCAATCAGCCCCAGCATTTT. The rearrangement links TRBV6-1 to TRBJ1-5; tentative D call: TRBD1 (5 bases). V gave up 3 bases and J gave up 3 bases, with 9 bases separating them. The CDR3 runs to 14 residues. Germline values: CDR1 MNHNS, CDR2 SASEGT.

This clonotype was counted at least ten times. This chain links TRBV12-3 or TRBV12-4 with TRBJ2-3, with 9 bases lining up with TRBD2. This CDR3 has 16 residues. With 1 base clipped from V and 4 bases from J, the junction kept 6 bases outside the gene matches. CDR3 residues: CASSLGAGGGADTQYF. CDR3 bases: TGTGCCAGCAGTTTAGGAGCCGGCGGGGGGGCAGATACGCAGTATTTT.

This clonotype was observed many times. The chain has TRBV21-1 and TRBJ2-7; the D call of TRBD1 is as the table states it, not checked on the DNA. TRBV21-1 is flagged as a pseudogene. The CDR3 spans 16 residues. The CDR3 nucleotides are TGTGCCAGCAGTCGGGGTCCCCGGACAGGGGTGCACGAGCAGTACGTC. Translation gives CASSRGPRTGVHEQYV.

This clonotype was seen at least ten times. The chain employs TRBV20-1 and TRBJ2-3; TRBD2 matches 11 bases. Per germline, CDR1 DFQATT and CDR2 SNEGSKA (reference sequence). The CDR3 spans 15 residues. After removal of 2 bases from V and 5 bases from J, the junction contained 6 bases not matched to a gene. CDR3 protein: CSARKLAGVRDTQYF. CDR3 sequence (DNA): TGCAGTGCTAGAAAACTAGCGGGGGTCCGAGATACGCAGTATTTT.

The chain couples TRBV30 to TRBJ2-1, with D possibly being TRBD1 or TRBD2 (5 bases each). The CDR3 length is 16 residues. Trimming pared 3 bases from V and 3 bases from J, leaving 18 bases between. Germline V gene sequence: CDR1 GTSNPN, CDR2 SVGIG (reference sequence). Here the CDR3 reads CAWSALWGRNYNEQFF. The CDR3 nucleotides are TGTGCCTGGAGCGCCTTGTGGGGGAGAAACTACAATGAGCAGTTCTTC. Combining the CDR3 with reference TRBV30 and TRBJ2-1 gives the whole variable domain SQTIHQWPATLVQPVGSPLSLECTVEGTSNPNLYWYRQAAGRGLQLLFYSVGIGQISSEVPQNLSASRPQDRQFILSSKKLLLSDSGFYLCAWSALWGRNYNEQFFGPGTRLTVL.

The chain carries TRBV20-1 and TRBJ1-5; D is unresolved. Germline loops: CDR1 DFQATT, CDR2 SNEGSKA (reference sequence). V was clipped by 5 bases and J by 7 bases, with 21 bases between them. The CDR3 has 15 residues. In DNA, the CDR3 is TGCAGTGCTGTCCGGGGATCCAACCTTGGCCAGCCCCAGCATTTT. Amino acids: CSAVRGSNLGQPQHF.

This rearrangement joins TRBV5-1 to TRBJ1-2; no firm D call. Germline values: CDR1 SGHRS, CDR2 YFSETQ. The CDR3 extends over 13 amino acids. V was cut by 3 bases and J by 8 bases, with 14 bases left in between. The CDR3 sequence: CASSSLQKGGYTF. The CDR3 bases are TGCGCCAGCAGCTCCCTCCAAAAGGGCGGCTACACCTTC.

This clonotype was observed a handful of times. The chain employs TRBV23-1 and TRBJ2-7; TRBD2 might be the D (5 bases). TRBV23-1 is given ORF status, its function remaining uncertain. CDR3 size: 14 residues. V lost 6 bases and J 4 bases, leaving 16 bases between the germline ends. The CDR3 protein is CASSRFTGKYEQYF. CDR3 bases: TGCGCCAGCAGCCGTTTCACGGGGAAATACGAGCAGTACTTC.

This clonotype was seen at least ten times. V gene TRBV2 combines with J gene TRBJ2-4; D is perhaps TRBD2 (5 bases). The CDR3 loop spans 13 amino acids. Trimming pared 3 bases from V and 4 bases from J, leaving 7 bases between. Per germline, CDR1 SNHLY and CDR2 FYNNEI. As DNA, the CDR3 is TGTGCCAGCAGTGATACGGGAAAAAACATTCAGTACTTC. Translated: CASSDTGKNIQYF.

At least ten counts were recorded for this clonotype. The chain employs TRBV5-1 and TRBJ2-1, with D perhaps TRBD2 (6 bases). Germline values: CDR1 SGHRS, CDR2 YFSETQ. CDR3 size: 15 residues. Trimming left V 4 bases short and J 0 bases short, with 11 bases between. CDR3: CASSPTGGSYNEQFF. CDR3 coding DNA: TGCGCCAGCAGCCCGACCGGGGGCTCCTACAATGAGCAGTTCTTC.

This clonotype was observed a handful of times. The rearrangement joins TRBV5-5 to TRBJ1-2, with D tentatively TRBD1 (5 bases). This CDR3 region has 15 residues. With 4 bases removed from V and 0 bases from J, the gap between germline ends came to 13 bases. Per germline, CDR1 SGHKS and CDR2 YYEKEE (reference sequence). Written as DNA, the CDR3 is TGTGCCAGCAGCCTGACAGTCACTTCTAACTATGGCTACACCTTC. Protein product: CASSLTVTSNYGYTF.

This clonotype was detected only a few times. This chain uses TRBV9 with TRBJ2-7, with 8 bases fitting TRBD1. CDR1 is SGDLS, CDR2 YYNGEE, per germline. There are 15 residues in the CDR3. V shed 2 bases, J shed 0 bases, and the junction held 4 bases outside the gene matches. In DNA form, the CDR3 reads TGTGCCAGCAGCGTGGGGACAGGCCTCTCCTACGAGCAGTACTTC. Protein: CASSVGTGLSYEQYF.

This chain uses TRBV10-2 with TRBJ2-2; D is undetermined. This CDR3 is built from 14 residues. V shed 0 bases and J shed 3 bases, with 5 bases lying between them. The germline V gene has CDR1 WSHSY and CDR2 SAAADI. CDR3 sequence (DNA): TGCGCCAGCAGTGAGTCCCAGTACACCGGGGAGCTGTTTTTT. As protein: CASSESQYTGELFF.

This clonotype came up many times. The chain has TRBV5-1 and TRBJ2-7, with a weak D call TRBD2 (6 bases). Germline CDR1 SGHRS, CDR2 YFSETQ. With 2 bases removed from V and 0 bases from J, the gap between germline ends came to 12 bases. This CDR3 has 15 amino acids. This chain's CDR3 is CASSFGGTDSYEQYF. Here the CDR3 DNA reads TGCGCCAGCAGCTTCGGGGGAACAGACTCCTACGAGCAGTACTTC.

This clonotype has a count of ten or more. The V call is TRBV5-1, the J call TRBJ1-1; 9 positions agree with TRBD1. The CDR3 spans 15 residues. Germline V gives CDR1 SGHRS, CDR2 YFSETQ. After removal of 4 bases from V and 4 bases from J, the junction contained 8 bases not matched to a gene. The CDR3 region is CASSLQGAGSTEAFF. For the CDR3, the DNA is TGCGCCAGCAGCCTACAGGGGGCGGGTAGCACTGAAGCTTTCTTT.

This clonotype appeared many times. V and J are TRBV5-4 and TRBJ2-2; possibly TRBD2 for D (6 bases). V lost 4 bases and J 8 bases, leaving 24 bases between the germline ends. Germline assignment: CDR1 SGHNT and CDR2 YYREEE (reference sequence). This CDR3 has 17 amino acids. CDR3 nucleotide sequence: TGTGCCAGCAGCCCGCGGGACCCGAGGGGCGCGGTGGGGGAGCTGTTTTTT. This translates into CASSPRDPRGAVGELFF.

V and J are TRBV25-1 and TRBJ2-2, with D perhaps assigned TRBD1 or TRBD2 (6 bases each). Trimming took off 2 bases at V and 2 bases at J, with 12 bases between the two ends. There are 16 residues in the CDR3. Germline lookup yields CDR1 MGHDK and CDR2 SYGVNS. The CDR3 DNA follows: TGTGCCAGCAGTGAAATGTCGGGGGCTAACACCGGGGAGCTGTTTTTT. As protein: CASSEMSGANTGELFF.

Only a few counts were recorded for this clonotype. The rearrangement links TRBV28 to TRBJ2-1, with D perhaps being TRBD1 or TRBD2 (5 bases each). The germline gives CDR1 MDHEN, CDR2 SYDVKM. The CDR3 extends over 12 amino acids. V was shortened by 10 bases and J by 3 bases, with 10 bases between the two germline ends. CDR3 bases: TGTGCCACCATGGGGGTCTACAATGAGCAGTTCTTC. Its protein is CATMGVYNEQFF.